This T cell receptor (beta chain) was obtained from a study of patients and donors after allogeneic stem cell transplantation. Each CDR3 protein is one row after TCRdb ran MiXCR on the RT-PCR reads. This sample has about a million distinct CDR3 sequences, with approximately 18% found just once. V was pared by 7 bases and J by 1 base, with 19 bases between. There are 16 residues in the CDR3. Germline CDR1 SGHTA, CDR2 FQGNSA. The chain carries TRBV7-2 and TRBJ1-1; the D gene is possibly TRBD1 (6 bases). Sequencing was performed on blood, either unsorted or a sorted T cell fraction (not recorded which). The clonotype originates from a human donor who was either an allogeneic HSCT recipient or a stem cell or donor lymphocyte infusion donor (not recorded which). It is not recorded whose cells these are; they may come from a transplant donor. In DNA form, the CDR3 reads TGTGCCAGCACGCTTGGGGGGGCGCAGGGGAACACTGAAGCTTTCTTT. It encodes CASTLGGAQGNTEAFF. Complete variable domain (other parts from reference TRBV7-2 and TRBJ1-1): GAGVSQSPSNKVTEKGKDVELRCDPISGHTALYWYRQSLGQGLEFLIYFQGNSAPDKSGLPSDRFSAERTGGSVSTLTIQRTQQEDSAVYLCASTLGGAQGNTEAFFGQGTRLTVV.